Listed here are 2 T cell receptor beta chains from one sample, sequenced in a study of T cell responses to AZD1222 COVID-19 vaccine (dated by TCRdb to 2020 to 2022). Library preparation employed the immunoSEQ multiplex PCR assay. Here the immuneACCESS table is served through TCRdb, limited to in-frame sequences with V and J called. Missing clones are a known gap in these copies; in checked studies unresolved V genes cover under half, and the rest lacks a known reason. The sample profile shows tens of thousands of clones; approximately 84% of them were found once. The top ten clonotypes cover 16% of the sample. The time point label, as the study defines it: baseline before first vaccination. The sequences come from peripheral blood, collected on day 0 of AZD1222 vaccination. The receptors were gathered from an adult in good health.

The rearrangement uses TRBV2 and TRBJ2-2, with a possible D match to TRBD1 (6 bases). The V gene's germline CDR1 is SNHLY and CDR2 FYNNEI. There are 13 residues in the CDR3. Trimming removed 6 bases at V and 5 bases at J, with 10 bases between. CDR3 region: CASSNTGTGELFF. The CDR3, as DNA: TGTGCCAGCAGCAATACAGGGACCGGGGAGCTGTTTTTT. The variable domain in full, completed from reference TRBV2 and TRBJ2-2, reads EPEVTQTPSHQVTQMGQEVILRCVPISNHLYFYWYRQILGQKVEFLVSFYNNEISEKSEIFDDQFSVERPDGSNFTLKIRSTKLEDSAMYFCASSNTGTGELFFGEGSRLTVL.

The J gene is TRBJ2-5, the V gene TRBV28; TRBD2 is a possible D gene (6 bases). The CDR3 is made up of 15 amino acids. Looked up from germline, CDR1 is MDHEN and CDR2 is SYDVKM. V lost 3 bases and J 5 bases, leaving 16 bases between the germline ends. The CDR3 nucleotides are TGTGCCAGCAGTTTCCTCCTCGGAGGGCCGGAGACCCAGTACTTC. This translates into CASSFLLGGPETQYF.